The rows below give T cell receptor beta chains drawn from one sample of a study of T cell responses to AZD1222 COVID-19 vaccine. The table came from immunoSEQ multiplex PCR; TCRdb's copy has only in-frame clones and leaves some out. The repertoire includes about 130,000 clones, approximately 95% of them detected once, and 6.5% to 8% sits in the top ten. The specimen was peripheral blood, collected 28 days after the second AZD1222 dose. The receptors here all came from an adult who received the AZD1222 COVID-19 vaccine. Each CDR3 is given with its conserved first and last residue. The D gene is left open where the match is weak. A clone size is listed for some rows: how often the clone was seen (once, few, many), or a class if it is expanded.

j_call	d_call	v_call	clone_size	cdr3_nt	cdr3_aa
TRBJ1-2	TRBD1	TRBV6-1	once	TGTGCCAGCAGTGAACAGGGGGCGGGCGGCTACACCTTC	CASSEQGAGGYTF
TRBJ1-4	.	TRBV6-5	.	TGTGCCAGCAGTTACTCGTCGGGCGTGGAAAAACTGTTTTTT	CASSYSSGVEKLFF
TRBJ1-1	.	TRBV6-5	.	TGTGCCAGCAGTTACTTCGAGTACACTGAAGCTTTCTTT	CASSYFEYTEAFF
TRBJ2-7	TRBD1	TRBV18	.	TGTGCCAGCTCACGGACAGGCCCCGACGAGCAGTACTTC	CASSRTGPDEQYF
TRBJ2-2	.	TRBV6-2/TRBV6-3	few	TGTGCCAGCAGTGGCAGGGAACACGGGGAGCTGTTTTTT	CASSGREHGELFF
TRBJ1-1	.	TRBV7-9	.	TGTGCCAGCAGCCCGGACGCATTTTTTAGGATGTCGAACACTGAAGCTTTCTTT	CASSPDAFFRMSNTEAFF
TRBJ1-4	.	TRBV7-8	.	TGTGCCAGCAGCTTAGTAGCGTCGGGGGGCGATGGAGCTAATGAAAAACTGTTTTTT	CASSLVASGGDGANEKLFF
TRBJ2-3	.	TRBV21-1	.	TGTGCCAGCAGGTCCAGATACCGGGACCCCTGCCCCCATAGCACAGATACGCAGTATTTT	CASRSRYRDPCPHSTDTQYF
TRBJ1-1	TRBD1	TRBV10-3	.	TGTGCCATCACCTGCACCCGACAGGGAGGGGACACTGAAGCTTTCTTT	CAITCTRQGGDTEAFF
TRBJ2-1	.	TRBV5-1	.	TGCGCCTCATCCGGCTACGATGACAATGAGCAGTTCTTC	CASSGYDDNEQFF
TRBJ2-7	TRBD2	TRBV18	few	TGTGCCAGCTCACCACCGGGAGCGGGGGGACACGAGCAGTACTTC	CASSPPGAGGHEQYF
TRBJ1-1	.	TRBV29-1	.	TGCAGCGTTGGAAGGGCAGAAGGGAGTGAAGCTTTCTTT	CSVGRAEGSEAFF
TRBJ2-7	.	TRBV7-9	.	TGTGCCAGCAGCTTGACGACAGGGAGGCAATACGAGCAGTACTTC	CASSLTTGRQYEQYF
TRBJ1-4	.	TRBV4-1	once	TGCGCCAGCAGCCAAGGCTATCGACAGGCCGGAGGAAAACTGTTTTTT	CASSQGYRQAGGKLFF
TRBJ1-1	.	TRBV19	.	TGTGCCAGTAGTATGGCAGGGTCTTTTACTGAAGCTTTCTTT	CASSMAGSFTEAFF
TRBJ1-1	TRBD1	TRBV7-8	.	TGTGCCAGCAGCACAAGACAGGGGAACACTGAAGCTTTCTTT	CASSTRQGNTEAFF
TRBJ1-1	.	TRBV18	.	TGTGCCAGCTCACCACCGGACAGCAACAATGAAGCTTTCTTT	CASSPPDSNNEAFF
TRBJ2-2	.	TRBV2	.	TGTGCCAGCATGCCAACGAACACCGGGGAGCTGTTTTTT	CASMPTNTGELFF
TRBJ2-3	.	TRBV3-1/TRBV3-2	.	TGTGCCAGCAGCCAAGGTCCCCTCAGCACAGATACGCAGTATTTT	CASSQGPLSTDTQYF
TRBJ2-3	TRBD2	TRBV5-1	.	TGCGCCAGCAGCTTGGGGACTAGCGGGGGGCCCCTAGATACGCAGTATTTT	CASSLGTSGGPLDTQYF
TRBJ1-6	.	TRBV3-1/TRBV3-2	.	TGTGCCAGCAGCCAGGGGGAATTGTCACCCCTCCACTTT	CASSQGELSPLHF
TRBJ2-7	.	TRBV5-1	.	TGCGCCAGCAGCTTGGGGAAAAACTACGAGCAGTACTTC	CASSLGKNYEQYF
TRBJ1-4	.	TRBV19	.	TGTGCCAGTAGCAGGCTTAGGACTAATGAAAAACTGTTTTTT	CASSRLRTNEKLFF
TRBJ2-5	.	TRBV11-3	.	TGTGCCAGCAGCCAGAACAGAGGGGGGGAGACCCAGTACTTC	CASSQNRGGETQYF
TRBJ2-5	.	TRBV5-1	.	TGCGCCAGCGCGGTGTTCGAGACCCAGTACTTC	CASAVFETQYF
TRBJ1-2	.	TRBV12-3/TRBV12-4	once	TGTGCCAGCAGCCATCAGCAGAACTATGGCTACACCTTC	CASSHQQNYGYTF
TRBJ2-1	.	TRBV9	.	TGTGCCAGCAGCGTAGTTGCGGGGGCGGGTTTCTACAATGAGCAGTTCTTC	CASSVVAGAGFYNEQFF
TRBJ1-2	.	TRBV7-9	.	TGTGCCAGCAGCAACCGGGACAATTATGGCTACACCTTC	CASSNRDNYGYTF
TRBJ1-3	.	TRBV27	.	TGTGCCACAAGAGCCCAGGGTCTCCAAGCCTCTGGAAACACCATATATTTT	CATRAQGLQASGNTIYF
TRBJ1-1	.	TRBV7-9	once	TGTGCCAGCAGTTCCACTATGTCGGACACTGAAGCTTTCTTT	CASSSTMSDTEAFF
TRBJ2-1	TRBD2	TRBV7-2	.	TGTGCCAGCAGCTTATTGCGCCTAGCGGGGCCCGTCTCCTACAATGAGCAGTTCTTC	CASSLLRLAGPVSYNEQFF
TRBJ2-7	.	TRBV5-1	.	TGCGCCAGCAGCACCAACAGGGCCGGCTCCTACGAGCAGTACTTC	CASSTNRAGSYEQYF
TRBJ1-2	.	TRBV2	.	TGTGCCAGCAGTGGCGGTTTCAATGGCTACACCTTC	CASSGGFNGYTF
TRBJ2-1	TRBD1	TRBV9	once	TGTGCCAGCAGCTCCCCCGGGACAGACAATGAGCAGTTCTTC	CASSSPGTDNEQFF
TRBJ2-2	.	TRBV24-1	once	TGTGCCACCAGTGATTTTAATGATATCACCGGGGAGCTGTTTTTT	CATSDFNDITGELFF
TRBJ2-1	TRBD1	TRBV5-5	once	TGTGCCAGCAGCTGGGGACAGGTCCATGAAGAGCAGTTCTTC	CASSWGQVHEEQFF
TRBJ2-3	.	TRBV27	.	TGTGCCAGCAAGCGTGGGAGCACAGATACGCAGTATTTT	CASKRGSTDTQYF
TRBJ1-2	.	TRBV28	.	TGTGCCAGCAAATCGTGGTCAGGGGACTATGGCTACACCTTC	CASKSWSGDYGYTF
TRBJ1-1	.	TRBV3-1/TRBV3-2	.	TGTGCCAGCAGCCCGACCGTTAGGAACACTGAAGCTTTCTTT	CASSPTVRNTEAFF
TRBJ2-7	.	TRBV30	.	TGTGCCTGGTCTCCGGGACCGCTCTACGAGCAGTACTTC	CAWSPGPLYEQYF
TRBJ1-5	.	TRBV3-1/TRBV3-2	.	TGTGCCAGCAGCCTTCTTGATTTTAGGAGGTGCAATCAGCCCCAGCATTTT	CASSLLDFRRCNQPQHF
TRBJ1-5	.	TRBV19	once	TGTGCCAGTAGCGCCCGGGGGGATAGCAATCAGCCCCAGCATTTT	CASSARGDSNQPQHF
TRBJ1-4	.	TRBV7-9	.	TGTGCCAGCAGCTTAAGTGCCTTGAAGGAAAAACTGTTTTTT	CASSLSALKEKLFF
TRBJ1-5	.	TRBV19	.	TGTGCCAGTACTTCCCGGGGGCGAAGGAATAGCAATCAGCCCCAGCATTTT	CASTSRGRRNSNQPQHF
TRBJ1-6	.	TRBV27	.	TGTGCCAGCAGTTTTAGTGGAGGGTTACTAAATTTACCCCTCCACTTT	CASSFSGGLLNLPLHF
TRBJ2-3	TRBD1	TRBV19	.	TGTGCCAGTAGGCAACAGGGGGCTCTCACAGATACGCAGTATTTT	CASRQQGALTDTQYF
TRBJ1-3	TRBD1	TRBV5-4	.	TGTGCCAGCAGCTTGCGGGTACAGGGGGTATCTGGAAACACCATATATTTT	CASSLRVQGVSGNTIYF
TRBJ2-7	.	TRBV11-3	.	TGTGCCAGCAGCTTAGTTGCCTCTAACTACGAGCAGTACTTC	CASSLVASNYEQYF
TRBJ2-2	.	TRBV12-5	.	TGTGCTAGTGGTTTGGTACTGGGGGGCGTATTCTCCGGGGAGCTGTTTTTT	CASGLVLGGVFSGELFF
TRBJ2-6	.	TRBV6-5	.	TGTGCCAGCAGTTTTGGGGCGGCGGCGGGGGCCAACGTCCTGACTTTC	CASSFGAAAGANVLTF
TRBJ1-2	.	TRBV19	.	TGTGCCAGTAGCCCTGCAGGGGTTGGCTACACCTTC	CASSPAGVGYTF
TRBJ2-1	.	TRBV7-6	.	TGTGCCAGCAGCCAGCGCTCGAGCTCCTACAATGAGCAGTTCTTC	CASSQRSSSYNEQFF
TRBJ1-1	TRBD1	TRBV19	.	TGTGCCAGTAGTATTCGGGGGACAGCGAACACTGAAGCTTTCTTT	CASSIRGTANTEAFF
TRBJ1-2	.	TRBV18	.	TGTGCCAGCTCAACAGGTTATGGCTACACCTTC	CASSTGYGYTF